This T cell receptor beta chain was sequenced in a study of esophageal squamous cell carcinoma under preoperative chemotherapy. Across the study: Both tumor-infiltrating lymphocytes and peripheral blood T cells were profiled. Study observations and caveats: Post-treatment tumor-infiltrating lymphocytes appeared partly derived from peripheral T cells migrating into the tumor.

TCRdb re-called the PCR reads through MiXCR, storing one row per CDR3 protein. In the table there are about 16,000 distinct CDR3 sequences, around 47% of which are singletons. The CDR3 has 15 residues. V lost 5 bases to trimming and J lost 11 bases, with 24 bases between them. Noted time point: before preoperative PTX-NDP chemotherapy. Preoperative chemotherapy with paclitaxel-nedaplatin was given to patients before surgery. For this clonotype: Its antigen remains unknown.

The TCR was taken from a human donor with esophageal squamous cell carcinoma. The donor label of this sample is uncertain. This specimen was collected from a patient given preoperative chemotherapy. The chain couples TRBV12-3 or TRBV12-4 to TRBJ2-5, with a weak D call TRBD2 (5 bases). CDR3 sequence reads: CASSDRELRVNEQYF. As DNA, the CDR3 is TGTGCCAGCAGTGATCGGGAACTGAGAGTCAATGAGCAGTACTTC.